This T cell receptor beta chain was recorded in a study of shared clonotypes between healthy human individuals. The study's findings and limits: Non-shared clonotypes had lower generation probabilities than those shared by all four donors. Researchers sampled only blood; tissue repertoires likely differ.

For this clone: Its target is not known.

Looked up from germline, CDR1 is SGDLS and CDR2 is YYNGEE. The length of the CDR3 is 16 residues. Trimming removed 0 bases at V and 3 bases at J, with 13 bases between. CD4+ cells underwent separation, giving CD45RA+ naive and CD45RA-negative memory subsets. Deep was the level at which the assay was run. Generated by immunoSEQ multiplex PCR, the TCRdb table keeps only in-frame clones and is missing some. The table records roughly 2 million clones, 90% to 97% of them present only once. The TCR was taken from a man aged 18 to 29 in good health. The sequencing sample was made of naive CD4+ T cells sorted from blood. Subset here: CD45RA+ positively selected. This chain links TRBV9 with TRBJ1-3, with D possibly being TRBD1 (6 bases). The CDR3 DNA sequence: TGTGCCAGCAGCGTAGAGGGCAGGGGTATTGGAAACACCATATATTTT. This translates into CASSVEGRGIGNTIYF.